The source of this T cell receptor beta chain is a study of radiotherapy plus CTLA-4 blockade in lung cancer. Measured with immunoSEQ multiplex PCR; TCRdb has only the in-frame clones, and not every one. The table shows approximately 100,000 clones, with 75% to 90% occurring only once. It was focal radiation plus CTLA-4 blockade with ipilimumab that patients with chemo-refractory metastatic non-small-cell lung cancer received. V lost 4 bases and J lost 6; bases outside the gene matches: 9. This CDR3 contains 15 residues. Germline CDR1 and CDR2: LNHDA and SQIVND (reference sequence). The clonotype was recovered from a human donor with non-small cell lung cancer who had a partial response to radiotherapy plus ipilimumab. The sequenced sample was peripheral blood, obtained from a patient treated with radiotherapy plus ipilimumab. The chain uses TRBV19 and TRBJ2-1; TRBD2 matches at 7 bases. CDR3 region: CASSTFREASNEQFF. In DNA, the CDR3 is TGTGCCAGTAGTACTTTTCGGGAGGCCTCCAATGAGCAGTTCTTC.